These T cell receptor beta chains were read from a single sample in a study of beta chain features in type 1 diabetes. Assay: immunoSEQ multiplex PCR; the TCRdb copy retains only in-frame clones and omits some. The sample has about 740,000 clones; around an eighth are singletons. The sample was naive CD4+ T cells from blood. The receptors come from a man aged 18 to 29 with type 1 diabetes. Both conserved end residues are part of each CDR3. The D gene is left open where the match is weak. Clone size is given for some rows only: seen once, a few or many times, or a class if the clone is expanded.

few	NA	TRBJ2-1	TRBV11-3	CASTSAGSYNEQFF	TGTGCCAGCACCTCAGCGGGCTCCTACAATGAGCAGTTCTTC
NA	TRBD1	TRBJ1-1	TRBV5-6	CASSGTGKPEAFF	TGTGCCAGCAGCGGGACAGGGAAGCCTGAAGCTTTCTTT
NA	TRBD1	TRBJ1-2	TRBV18	CASSYVGSRQGGYTF	TGTGCCAGCTCGTACGTCGGTTCGCGACAGGGAGGCTACACCTTC
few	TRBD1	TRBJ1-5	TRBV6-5	CASSSTGGEQPQHF	TGTGCCAGCAGTTCTACAGGGGGGGAACAGCCCCAGCATTTT
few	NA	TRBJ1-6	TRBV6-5	CASSYETLGSPLHF	TGTGCCAGCAGTTACGAGACGCTCGGTTCACCCCTCCACTTT
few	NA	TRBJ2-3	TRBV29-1	CSAGDPHNTDTQYF	TGCAGCGCCGGAGACCCTCACAACACAGATACGCAGTATTTT
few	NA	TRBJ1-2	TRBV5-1	CASSLNMAGLYGYTF	TGCGCCAGCAGCTTGAATATGGCAGGGCTCTATGGCTACACCTTC
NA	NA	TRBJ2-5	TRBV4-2	CASSQDSQVETQYF	TGTGCCAGCAGCCAAGACTCGCAGGTAGAGACCCAGTACTTC
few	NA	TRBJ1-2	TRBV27	CASSLEGTRYTF	TGTGCCAGCAGTTTAGAGGGGACCCGCTACACCTTC
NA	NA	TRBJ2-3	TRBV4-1	CASSQEGQGADTQYF	TGCGCCAGCAGCCAAGAAGGCCAGGGAGCAGATACGCAGTATTTT
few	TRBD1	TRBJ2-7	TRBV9	CASSVGLQGTHEQYF	TGTGCCAGCAGCGTAGGGTTACAGGGGACCCACGAGCAGTACTTC
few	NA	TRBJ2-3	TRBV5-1	CASSLEGRDPTDTQYF	TGCGCCAGCAGCTTGGAGGGCAGGGACCCCACAGATACGCAGTATTTT
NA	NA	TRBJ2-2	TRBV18	CASSPRRGADTGELFF	TGTGCCAGCTCACCAAGAAGGGGCGCCGACACCGGGGAGCTGTTTTTT
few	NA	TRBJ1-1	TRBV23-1	CASSQGVLKGNTEAFF	TGCGCCAGCAGTCAGGGGGTCCTGAAGGGGAACACTGAAGCTTTCTTT
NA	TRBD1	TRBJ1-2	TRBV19	CASSIVARGPSGYTF	TGTGCCAGTAGTATAGTGGCCAGGGGGCCCTCTGGCTACACCTTC
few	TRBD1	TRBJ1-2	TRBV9	CASSGPGQGAGGYGYTF	TGTGCCAGCAGCGGACCGGGACAGGGGGCCGGCGGCTATGGCTACACCTTC
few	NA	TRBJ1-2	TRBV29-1	CSVQGGSGYYGYTF	TGCAGCGTTCAGGGTGGCAGTGGATACTATGGCTACACCTTC
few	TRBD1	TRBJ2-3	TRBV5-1	CASSSPGQSTDTQYF	TGCGCCAGCAGCTCACCGGGACAGAGCACAGATACGCAGTATTTT